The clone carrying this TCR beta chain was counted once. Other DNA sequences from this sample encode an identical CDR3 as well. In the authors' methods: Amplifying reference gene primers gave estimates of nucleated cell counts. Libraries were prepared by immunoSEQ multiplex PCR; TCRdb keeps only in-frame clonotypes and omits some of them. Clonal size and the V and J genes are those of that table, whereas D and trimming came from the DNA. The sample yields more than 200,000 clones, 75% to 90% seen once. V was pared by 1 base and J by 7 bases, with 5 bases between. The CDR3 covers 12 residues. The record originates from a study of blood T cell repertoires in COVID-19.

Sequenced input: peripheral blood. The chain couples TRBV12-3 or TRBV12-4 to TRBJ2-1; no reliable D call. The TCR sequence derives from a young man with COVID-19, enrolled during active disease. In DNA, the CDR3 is TGTGCCAGCAGTTTAGGGGCTAATGAGCAGTTCTTC. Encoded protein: CASSLGANEQFF.